The T cell receptor (beta chain) under discussion was sequenced for a study of blood T cell repertoires in COVID-19. Study background: Spain, Italy and the United States supplied samples that represented acute and convalescent COVID-19.

Libraries were prepared by immunoSEQ multiplex PCR; TCRdb keeps only in-frame clonotypes and omits some of them. In the table there are 430,000 or so clones, over 75% of which are singletons. The V gene's germline CDR1 is MNHEY and CDR2 SMNVEV (reference sequence). CDR3 size: 13 residues. Deletions cut 3 bases from V and 2 bases from J, with 8 bases between. Participants had their cohort set by participant-reported clinical history. What the recovered Cohort 3 donors had was two negative PCRs, clearance, or symptom resolution. The TCR comes from a woman in her thirties or forties who had recovered from COVID-19. The J gene is TRBJ2-7, the V gene TRBV27; D perhaps matches TRBD2 (6 bases). The sequencing sample was made of PBMCs or T cells enriched from blood (not recorded which). The CDR3 spells CASSLGGTYEQYF. For the CDR3, the DNA is TGTGCCAGCAGTTTGGGGGGAACCTACGAGCAGTACTTC.